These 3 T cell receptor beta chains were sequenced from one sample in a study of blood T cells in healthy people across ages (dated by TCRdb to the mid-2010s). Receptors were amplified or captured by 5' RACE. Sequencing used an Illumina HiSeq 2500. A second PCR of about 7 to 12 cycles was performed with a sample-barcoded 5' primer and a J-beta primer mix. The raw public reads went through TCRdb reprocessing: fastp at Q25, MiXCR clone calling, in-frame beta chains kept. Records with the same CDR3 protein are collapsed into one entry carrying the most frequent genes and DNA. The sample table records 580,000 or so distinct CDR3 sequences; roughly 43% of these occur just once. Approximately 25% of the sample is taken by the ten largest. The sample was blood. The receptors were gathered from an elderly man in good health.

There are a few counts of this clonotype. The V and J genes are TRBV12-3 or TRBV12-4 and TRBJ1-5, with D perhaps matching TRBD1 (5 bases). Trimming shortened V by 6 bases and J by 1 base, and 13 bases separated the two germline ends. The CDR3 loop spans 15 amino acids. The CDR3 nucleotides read TGTGCCAGCAGCCCGACGGGGGGGAGCAATCAGCCCCAGCATTTT. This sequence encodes CASSPTGGSNQPQHF.

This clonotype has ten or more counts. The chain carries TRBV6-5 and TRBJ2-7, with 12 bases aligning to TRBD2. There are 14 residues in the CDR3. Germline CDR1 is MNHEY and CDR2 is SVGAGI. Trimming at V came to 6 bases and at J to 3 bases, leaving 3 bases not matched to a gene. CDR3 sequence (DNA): TGTGCCAGCAGCAGACTAGCGGGAGACTACGAGCAGTACTTC. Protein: CASSRLAGDYEQYF.

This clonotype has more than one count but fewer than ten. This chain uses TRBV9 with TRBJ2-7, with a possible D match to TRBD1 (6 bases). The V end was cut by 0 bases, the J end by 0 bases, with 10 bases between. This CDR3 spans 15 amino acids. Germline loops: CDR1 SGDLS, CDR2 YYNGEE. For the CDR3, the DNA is TGTGCCAGCAGCGTAGGACAGGATGGCTCCTACGAGCAGTACTTC. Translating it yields CASSVGQDGSYEQYF.